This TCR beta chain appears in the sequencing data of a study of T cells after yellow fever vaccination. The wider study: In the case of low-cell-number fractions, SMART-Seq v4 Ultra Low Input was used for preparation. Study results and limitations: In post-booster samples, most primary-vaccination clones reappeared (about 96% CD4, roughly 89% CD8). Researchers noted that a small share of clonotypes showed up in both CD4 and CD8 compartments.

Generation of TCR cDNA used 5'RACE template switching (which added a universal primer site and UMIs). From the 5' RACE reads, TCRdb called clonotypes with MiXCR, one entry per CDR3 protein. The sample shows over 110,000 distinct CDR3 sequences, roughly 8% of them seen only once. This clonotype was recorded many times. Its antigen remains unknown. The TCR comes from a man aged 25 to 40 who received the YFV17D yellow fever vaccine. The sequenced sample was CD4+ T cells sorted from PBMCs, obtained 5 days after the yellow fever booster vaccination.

CDR3 sequence: CSAIRTAGTYEQYF. The CDR3 region has the DNA TGCAGTGCCATACGCACTGCGGGAACCTACGAGCAGTACTTC. The gene calls are TRBV20-1 and TRBJ2-7; a possible D gene is TRBD2 (6 bases). The germline V and J ends were trimmed by 6 bases and 2 bases, with 17 bases remaining between them. The CDR3 covers 14 residues. Per germline, CDR1 DFQATT and CDR2 SNEGSKA (reference sequence).